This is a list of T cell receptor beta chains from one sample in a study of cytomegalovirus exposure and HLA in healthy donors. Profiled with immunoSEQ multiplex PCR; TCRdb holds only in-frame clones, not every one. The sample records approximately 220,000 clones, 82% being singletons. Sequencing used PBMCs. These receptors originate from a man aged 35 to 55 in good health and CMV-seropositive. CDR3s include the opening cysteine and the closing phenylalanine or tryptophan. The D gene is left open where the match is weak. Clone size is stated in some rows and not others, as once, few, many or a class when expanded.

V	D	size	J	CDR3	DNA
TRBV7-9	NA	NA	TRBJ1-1	CASTLGGNTEAFF	TGTGCCAGCACCTTGGGGGGTAACACTGAAGCTTTCTTT
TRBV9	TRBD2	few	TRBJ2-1	CASSVGAEREVTYNEQFF	TGTGCCAGCAGCGTAGGCGCAGAGCGGGAGGTCACCTACAATGAGCAGTTCTTC
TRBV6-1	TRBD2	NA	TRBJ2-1	CASSALGGGRGNEQFF	TGTGCCAGCAGTGCCCTCGGGGGCGGGAGGGGTAATGAGCAGTTCTTC
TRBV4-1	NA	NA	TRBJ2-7	CASSLEARETYEQYF	TGCGCCAGCAGCCTTGAGGCCCGGGAAACCTACGAGCAGTACTTC
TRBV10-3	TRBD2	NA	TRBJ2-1	CAISDGVTRAGNEQFF	TGTGCCATCAGTGATGGCGTCACCAGAGCGGGGAATGAGCAGTTCTTC
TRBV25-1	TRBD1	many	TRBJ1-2	CASSTGTALYGYTF	TGTGCCAGCAGTACCGGGACAGCCTTGTATGGCTACACCTTC
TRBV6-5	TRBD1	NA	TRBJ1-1	CASSYQDRGEAFF	TGTGCCAGCAGTTACCAAGACAGGGGTGAAGCTTTCTTT
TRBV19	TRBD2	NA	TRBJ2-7	CATRGGVEQYF	TGTGCCACTCGGGGAGGGGTCGAGCAGTACTTC
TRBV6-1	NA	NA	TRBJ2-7	CATSRVSYEQYF	TGTGCCACCTCCAGGGTCTCCTACGAGCAGTACTTC
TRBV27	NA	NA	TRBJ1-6	CASSLIQGGGISPLHF	TGTGCCAGCAGTTTAATCCAGGGCGGTGGGATTTCACCCCTCCACTTT
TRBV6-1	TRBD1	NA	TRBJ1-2	CASSAGQANYGYTF	TGTGCCAGCAGTGCTGGACAGGCAAACTATGGCTACACCTTC
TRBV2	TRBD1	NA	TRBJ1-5	CASRGTGNQPQHF	TGTGCCAGCCGCGGGACAGGCAATCAGCCCCAGCATTTT
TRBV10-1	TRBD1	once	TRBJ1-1	CASSRDSMNTEAFF	TGCGCCAGCAGCCGGGACAGCATGAACACTGAAGCTTTCTTT
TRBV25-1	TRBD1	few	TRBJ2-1	CASSANRGPSSYNEQFF	TGTGCCAGCAGTGCAAACAGGGGACCCAGCTCCTACAATGAGCAGTTCTTC
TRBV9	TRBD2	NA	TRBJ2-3	CASSVGGRGTDTQYF	TGTGCCAGCAGCGTAGGCGGGAGGGGAACAGATACGCAGTATTTT
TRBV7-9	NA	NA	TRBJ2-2	CASSLEGVTNTGELFF	TGTGCCAGCAGCTTAGAGGGGGTAACGAACACCGGGGAGCTGTTTTTT
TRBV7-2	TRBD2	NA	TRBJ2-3	CASSLAGGRARFSTDTQYF	TGTGCCAGCAGCTTAGCTGGCGGGAGGGCCCGTTTTAGCACAGATACGCAGTATTTT
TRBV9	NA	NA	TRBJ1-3	CASSVGHRSGNTIYF	TGTGCCAGCAGTGTAGGACACCGCTCTGGAAACACCATATATTTT
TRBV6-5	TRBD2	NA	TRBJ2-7	CASSYPLAGGSYEQYF	TGTGCCAGCAGTTACCCCCTAGCGGGAGGCTCCTACGAGCAGTACTTC
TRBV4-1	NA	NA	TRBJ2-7	CASSQDLTYEQYF	TGCGCCAGCAGCCAAGATTTAACCTACGAGCAGTACTTC
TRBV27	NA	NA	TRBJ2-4	CASSFSRGQNIQYF	TGTGCCAGCAGTTTTAGCAGGGGTCAAAACATTCAGTACTTC
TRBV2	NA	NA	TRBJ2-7	CASSEAGGASYEQYF	TGTGCCAGCAGTGAAGCGGGTGGAGCCTCCTACGAGCAGTACTTC
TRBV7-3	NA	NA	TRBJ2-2	CASSFNRGANTGELFF	TGTGCCAGCAGCTTCAATAGGGGCGCGAACACCGGGGAGCTGTTTTTT
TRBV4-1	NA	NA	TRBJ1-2	CASSQGTGSGYTF	TGCGCCAGCAGCCAGGGCACAGGGTCCGGCTACACCTTC
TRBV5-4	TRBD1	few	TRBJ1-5	CASSLDPGQSGPQHF	TGTGCCAGCAGCTTGGATCCGGGACAGTCGGGGCCCCAGCATTTT
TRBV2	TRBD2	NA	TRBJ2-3	CASRETSGGADTQYF	TGTGCCAGCAGAGAGACTAGCGGAGGGGCAGATACGCAGTATTTT
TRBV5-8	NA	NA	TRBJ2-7	CASSLVGRGSSYEQYF	TGTGCCAGCAGCTTGGTGGGCAGGGGATCCTCCTACGAGCAGTACTTC
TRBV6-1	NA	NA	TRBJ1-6	CASSEAEADKYNSPLHF	TGTGCCAGCAGTGAGGCCGAGGCGGACAAGTATAATTCACCCCTCCACTTT
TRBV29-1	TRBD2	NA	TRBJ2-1	CSVEGTGLAGGSTQYEQFF	TGCAGCGTTGAAGGAACGGGACTAGCGGGAGGTTCCACACAATATGAGCAGTTCTTC
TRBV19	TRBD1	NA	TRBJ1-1	CASSRRTGIGNTEAFF	TGTGCCAGTAGTAGGAGGACAGGGATAGGAAACACTGAAGCTTTCTTT
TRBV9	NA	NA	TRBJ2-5	CASSVGPGEYQETQYF	TGTGCCAGCAGCGTAGGGCCCGGGGAGTACCAAGAGACCCAGTACTTC
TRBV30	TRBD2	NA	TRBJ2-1	CAWSTQTSGRRVF	TGTGCCTGGAGTACTCAGACTAGCGGGAGGCGGGTCTTC
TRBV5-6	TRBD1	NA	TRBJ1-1	CASRPTGGEAFF	TGTGCCAGCAGACCTACAGGGGGCGAAGCTTTCTTT
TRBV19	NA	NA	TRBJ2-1	CASEVQGKNEQFF	TGTGCCAGTGAGGTTCAGGGGAAGAATGAGCAGTTCTTC
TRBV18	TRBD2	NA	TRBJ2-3	CASSQSPIAGGPHTQYF	TGTGCCAGCTCACAAAGCCCAATAGCGGGAGGTCCCCATACGCAGTATTTT
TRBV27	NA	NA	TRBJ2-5	CASSFRGETQYF	TGTGCCAGCAGTTTCCGGGGAGAGACCCAGTACTTC
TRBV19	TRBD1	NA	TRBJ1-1	CASSHRAGGTEAFF	TGTGCCAGTAGCCATAGGGCAGGGGGCACTGAAGCTTTCTTT
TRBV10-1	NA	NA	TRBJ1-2	CASSNTYRRANYGYTF	TGCGCCAGCAGTAACACATACAGGAGGGCTAACTATGGCTACACCTTC
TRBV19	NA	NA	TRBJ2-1	CASSPDSGSYNEQFF	TGTGCCAGTAGTCCAGACAGTGGATCCTACAATGAGCAGTTCTTC
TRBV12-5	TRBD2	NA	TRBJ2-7	CASAQPTSGMTYEQYF	TGTGCTAGTGCCCAACCGACTAGCGGGATGACCTACGAGCAGTACTTC
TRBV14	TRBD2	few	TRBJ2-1	CASSQAVAGAGEQFF	TGTGCCAGCAGCCAAGCGGTAGCGGGAGCCGGTGAGCAGTTCTTC
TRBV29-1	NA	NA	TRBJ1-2	CSVPLDRTYGYTF	TGCAGCGTTCCCCTCGACAGGACCTATGGCTACACCTTC
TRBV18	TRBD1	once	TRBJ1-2	CASSSDRVDYGYTF	TGTGCCAGCTCATCGGACAGGGTCGACTATGGCTACACCTTC
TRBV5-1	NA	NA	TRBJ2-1	CASSLADSSYNEQFF	TGCGCCAGCAGCTTGGCCGACTCCTCCTACAATGAGCAGTTCTTC
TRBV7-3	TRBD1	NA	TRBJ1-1	CASSNRWTGSTEAFF	TGTGCCAGCAGCAACCGATGGACAGGGAGCACTGAAGCTTTCTTT
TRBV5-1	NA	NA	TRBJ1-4	CASSLDPAQGLGKGLFF	TGCGCCAGCAGCTTGGACCCCGCCCAGGGTTTAGGAAAGGGGCTGTTTTTT
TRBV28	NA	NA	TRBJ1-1	CASSPPGTTYQWNTEAFF	TGTGCCAGCAGTCCTCCCGGGACAACCTACCAGTGGAACACTGAAGCTTTCTTT
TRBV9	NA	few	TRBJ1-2	CASSVNRGGSTNHGYTF	TGTGCCAGCAGCGTAAATCGAGGAGGGTCGACGAACCATGGCTACACCTTC
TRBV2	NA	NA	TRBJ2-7	CASSEGAWTATYEQYF	TGTGCCAGCAGTGAAGGGGCCTGGACAGCAACCTACGAGCAGTACTTC
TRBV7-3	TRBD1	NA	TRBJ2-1	CASSLDRGRGEQFF	TGTGCCAGCAGCCTTGACAGGGGGCGGGGGGAGCAGTTCTTC
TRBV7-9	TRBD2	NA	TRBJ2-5	CSSSPRLAGGPWETQYF	TGTTCCAGCAGCCCGCGACTAGCGGGAGGGCCTTGGGAGACCCAGTACTTC
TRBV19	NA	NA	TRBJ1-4	CASRTATNEKLFF	TGTGCCAGTAGGACAGCAACTAATGAAAAACTGTTTTTT
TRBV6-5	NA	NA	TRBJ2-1	CASSYPPTGEQFF	TGTGCCAGCAGTTACCCGCCTACAGGAGAGCAGTTCTTC
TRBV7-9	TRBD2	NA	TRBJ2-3	CASTLAGGPISTDTQYF	TGTGCCAGCACCTTAGCGGGAGGGCCGATCAGCACAGATACGCAGTATTTT
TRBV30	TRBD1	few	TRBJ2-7	CAWSVPRRDSRSYEQYF	TGTGCCTGGAGTGTCCCTCGCCGGGACAGCAGGTCCTACGAGCAGTACTTC
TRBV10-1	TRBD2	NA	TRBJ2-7	CASSDGRDYSYEQYF	TGCGCCAGCAGTGATGGCAGGGACTACTCCTACGAGCAGTACTTC
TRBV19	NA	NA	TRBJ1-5	CASSIEGRSKPQHF	TGTGCCAGTAGTATAGAGGGGAGAAGTAAGCCCCAGCATTTT
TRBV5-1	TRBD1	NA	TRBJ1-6	CASSPGQGLDSPLHF	TGCGCCAGCAGCCCGGGACAGGGTTTGGATTCACCCCTCCACTTT
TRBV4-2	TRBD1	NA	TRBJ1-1	CASSQDFWDRVTEAFF	TGTGCCAGCAGCCAAGATTTTTGGGACAGGGTCACTGAAGCTTTCTTT